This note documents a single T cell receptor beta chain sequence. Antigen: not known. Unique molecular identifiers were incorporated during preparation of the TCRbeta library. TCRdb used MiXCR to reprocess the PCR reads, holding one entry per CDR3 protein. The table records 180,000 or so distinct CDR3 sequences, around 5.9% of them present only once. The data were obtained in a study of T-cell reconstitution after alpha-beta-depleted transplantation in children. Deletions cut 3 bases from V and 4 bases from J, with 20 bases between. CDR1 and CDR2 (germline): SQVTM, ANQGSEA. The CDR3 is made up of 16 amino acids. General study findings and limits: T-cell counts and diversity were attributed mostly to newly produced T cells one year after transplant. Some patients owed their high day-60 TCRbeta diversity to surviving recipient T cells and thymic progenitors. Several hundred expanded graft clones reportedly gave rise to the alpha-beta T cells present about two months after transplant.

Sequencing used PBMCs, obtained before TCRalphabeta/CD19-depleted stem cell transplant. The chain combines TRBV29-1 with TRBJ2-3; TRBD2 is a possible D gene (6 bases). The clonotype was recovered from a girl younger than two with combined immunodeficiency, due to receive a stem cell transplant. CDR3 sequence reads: CSVDFRTIRRSDTQYF. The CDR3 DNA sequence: TGCAGCGTTGACTTTCGGACTATTAGGAGGTCAGATACGCAGTATTTT.